The following is a T cell receptor (beta chain) sequence with its context. Its antigen is unknown. There are no base qualities to consult, and no much larger clone falls within one base. The V and J ends are trimmed by 4 bases and 6 bases, leaving 7 bases between them. CDR1 and CDR2, per the germline V gene, are SGHVS and FQNEAQ. Including the terminal cysteine and phenylalanine, the CDR3 comprises 12 residues. Of the read, only the CDR3 DNA is kept; its 36 bases are in frame from base 1. The data were taken from a study of cytomegalovirus exposure and HLA in healthy donors (TCRdb year 2017). Some background on the complete study: An earlier analysis of roughly 570 of the donors reported about 280 Gb of sequence data and approximately 120 million unique TCR beta sequences obtained from approximately 180 million T cells. Donor age, sex, ethnicity and CMV serostatus were collected together with the repertoire data. Among some 410 genotyped donors of the cohort, an average of around 250,000 unique TCR beta nucleotide sequences was sequenced per donor, of which about 18% were non-productive. A separate validation cohort of about 110 different subjects was used in addition to the approximately 670-subject first cohort. Five DR-DQ haplotypes were treated as single units for association and clustering because of strong linkage in the cohort. Both class I and class II loci were covered by HLA typing, at four-digit resolution. The T cell repertoires of around 670 subjects were profiled by immunosequencing and related to cytomegalovirus serostatus. In the later analysis, no new phenotypic data were used to find candidate immune exposures; instead, reliance was placed on TCR beta sequences and their occurrence across donors. The genetic ancestry cluster associated with self-reported Caucasian donors included about 84% of the 398 genotyped donors. In a later analysis, previously published TCR beta repertoires from 666 donors were re-analyzed and high-resolution HLA genotyping was added so that TCR occurrence patterns could be studied. A later genetic analysis used genome-wide SNP genotypes for about 65% of the roughly 700 donors, treating that subset as a discovery cohort. High-throughput TCR immunosequencing, statistical association of individual TCRs with disease status, and machine learning were combined to predict cytomegalovirus infection status. Typing coverage differed by locus: A, B, C, DRB1 and DQB1 were typed in about 629-640 donors, DQA1 in 522, DPA1 in around 610, and DPB1 in roughly 470. In an earlier analysis of roughly 580 of the donors, high-throughput TCR beta sequencing was used to judge whether each TCR beta V gene segment behaved as functional or pseudogenic. An early release that covered about 640 HLA-typed donors contained approximately 320 gigabases of sequencing data and 70 million to 100 million unique TCR sequences. All discovery cohort repertoires had been generated using a single sequencing platform. The study aimed to test whether signatures of past pathogen exposure could be identified by cataloging public T cell receptors.

Libraries were prepared through the immunoSEQ multiplex PCR assay. A mixture of 60 forward primers for TCR Vbeta segments and 13 reverse primers for TCR Jbeta segments was used in the multiplex PCR. The CDR3 region of rearranged TCR beta genes was amplified from genomic DNA by a multiplex PCR assay. Amplified TCR beta libraries were sequenced as 87-base-pair reads on the Illumina HiSeq System. Under the source paper's analysis protocol: A later analysis counted about 80 million unique TCR beta chains across the 600 to 850 repertoires, and roughly 9.9 million of these chains were shared by at least two donors. To remove PCR and sequencing errors, raw reads were error-corrected and collapsed into unique sequences using a nearest-neighbor algorithm that merged closely related sequences. Alignment of CDR3 sequences to IMGT reference sequences was used to assign V, D and J gene segments. For a sequence to be retained, a match of at least six nucleotides was required to both a V gene segment and a J gene segment. A rearrangement counted as productive if the CDR3 had no stop codons and remained in frame with V and J, and every other rearrangement counted as non-productive. Following IMGT convention, CDR3 was defined as the stretch from the second conserved V-encoded cysteine up to the conserved J-encoded phenylalanine. Sequences without an unambiguous match to a single V gene segment were excluded from the earlier analysis of 450 to 650 of the donors. In an earlier analysis of 587 of the donors, V segments were called functional above 56.7% productive rearrangements and were called segregating when the between-donor standard deviation exceeded 5%. A statistical classification framework was built to diagnose cytomegalovirus status from the catalog of TCR beta chain sequences. In a later analysis, TCR nucleotide sequences were compared against IMGT/GENE-DB human TR gene sequences so that V and J genes could be assigned. Using the TCRdist pipeline, a later analysis assigned CDR3 sequences along with most-parsimonious VDJ recombination scenarios. A later analysis defined each TCR beta chain by its CDR3 amino acid sequence plus V-gene family, and excluded reads lacking a unique V-gene family. As a way to deal with suspected cross-contamination and a sequencing artifact, a later analysis dropped approximately 570 nucleotide sequences that were highly shared and had low generation probability. In a later analysis, a clonal expansion index was calculated for each public chain from normalized within-repertoire ranks of inferred template counts. In a later analysis, generation probabilities were computed with a VDJ recombination model fitted to out-of-frame rearrangements, and the resulting probabilities were checked against IGoR. In a later analysis, hypergeometric tests were used to score TCR-TCR, TCR-HLA and TCR-CMV co-occurrence, with a repertoire-size bias correction applied to TCR pairs. To estimate false discovery rates, a later analysis permuted the HLA or CMV assignments 20 times. In a later analysis, co-occurring TCRs were grouped with DBSCAN, and TCRdist sequence similarity was added when clustering was performed within HLA-allele-positive subsets. Co-occurrence clustering excluded repertoires with fewer than 30,000 or more than 120,000 public chains, plus five with anomalous nucleotide sharing. TCRdb carries this immuneACCESS record with in-frame sequences only. Its versions omit some clonotypes, under half of them owing to an unresolved V gene in the studies checked, with the rest unexplained. V and J calls plus clone size are reproduced from that table; the DNA served to infer D and trimming. The sample table shows about 160,000 clones, and around nine tenths are seen once. The leading ten clones occupy about 2.1% of the sample.

Here is what the overall study found, with its caveats: Some IMGT-functional V segments, including TRBV6-2 and TRBV6-3, could not be distinguished by the 87-base-pair reads and were therefore excluded. In vitro tests confirmed that a few of the cytomegalovirus-associated TCR beta chains recognize cytomegalovirus antigens. Across donors, most TCR sequences were observed very rarely, whereas some public TCRs were present in many individuals. According to a later analysis, TCR association rates differed among HLA loci, with DRB1 alleles showing the most associated TCRs and HLA-C alleles showing the fewest. Correlated functional status among segregating V segments might be attributable to linkage disequilibrium, but an unknown experimental factor could not be ruled out. The study listed 164 TCR beta chains as associated with cytomegalovirus. Strong co-occurrence of HLA alleles, especially DR and DQ, made assigning TCR associations to individual alleles difficult. A cluster of highly shared sequence variants was judged likely to be a technical artifact of the sequencing pipeline. The classifier was reported to diagnose cytomegalovirus status with high specificity and sensitivity in both the original cohort and the validation cohort. About 17 rarely observed V segments, including chromosome 9 orphons, were excluded from the earlier analysis of several hundred of the donors because counts were too low. In a later genetic analysis, fewer N-insertions in productive TCRs were reported among donors in an Asian-associated ancestry cluster than the approximately 710-donor mean. In a later analysis, HLA-associated TCR beta chains were found to be more clonally expanded and to have lower generation probabilities than equally common non-associated chains. In a later analysis, some 18,000 TCR beta sequences were associated with specific HLA alleles at a false discovery rate of 0.05. Roughly uniform sequencing depth across donors was assumed in presence/absence analyses, although this assumption may not hold. In an earlier analysis of approximately 590 of the donors, most TCR beta V segments appeared in productive rearrangements about 87% or about 30% of the time, broadly matching IMGT annotations. HLA typing was unavailable for some donors at each locus, so association tests used only the typed subset. Immune exposure information for the cohort was limited to CMV serostatus. A later analysis found that most CMV-associated TCR beta chains appeared HLA-restricted, with HLA associations seemingly driven largely by CMV exposure. A further reported finding was that TCR beta sequences accurately predicted the HLA-A and HLA-B alleles for most subjects in the first cohort. It was suggested by the authors that the approach could potentially be generalized to other disease states and immunological phenotypes. Only TCR beta chains were sequenced in this cohort, and the absence of alpha or paired-chain data limited detectable features. According to a later analysis, parvovirus B19, influenza, CMV and Epstein-Barr virus appeared linked to several top co-occurrence clusters. A later genetic analysis associated a missense DCLRE1C variant with V-gene and J-gene trimming of TCR beta chains, and an independent cohort replicated the association.

The cohort was made up of under 800 healthy bone marrow donors. At the time of sampling, every cohort member was nominally healthy, though immune exposures that went unrecorded were likely present. The donor tested CMV seronegative and was one of the 352 seronegative cohort members. Every donor gave a peripheral blood sample, and the peripheral blood mononuclear cells from that sample were used for TCR beta sequencing. Genomic DNA extraction from the blood cell samples was performed with the Qiagen DNeasy Blood Extraction Kit. The source of this sequence is a woman younger than 30 in good health and CMV-seronegative. Recombination linked TRBV7-8 to TRBJ1-5; the D gene cannot be named for sure. Input material: PBMCs. In nucleotide form, the sequence is TGTGCCAGCAGCTCCCTTAGTCAGCCCCAGCATTTT. This translates into CASSSLSQPQHF.